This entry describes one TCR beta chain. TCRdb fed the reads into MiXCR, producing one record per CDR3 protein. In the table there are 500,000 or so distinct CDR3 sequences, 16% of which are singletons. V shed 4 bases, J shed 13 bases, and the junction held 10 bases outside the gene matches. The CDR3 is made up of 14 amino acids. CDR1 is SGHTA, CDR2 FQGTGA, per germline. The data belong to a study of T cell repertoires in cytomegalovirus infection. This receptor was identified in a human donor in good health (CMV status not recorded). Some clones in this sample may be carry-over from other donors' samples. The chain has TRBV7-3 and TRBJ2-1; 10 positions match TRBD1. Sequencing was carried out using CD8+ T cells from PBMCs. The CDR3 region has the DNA TGTGCCAGCAGCTCCCGGGACAGGGGTTTCGACCAGTTCTTC. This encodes CASSSRDRGFDQFF.